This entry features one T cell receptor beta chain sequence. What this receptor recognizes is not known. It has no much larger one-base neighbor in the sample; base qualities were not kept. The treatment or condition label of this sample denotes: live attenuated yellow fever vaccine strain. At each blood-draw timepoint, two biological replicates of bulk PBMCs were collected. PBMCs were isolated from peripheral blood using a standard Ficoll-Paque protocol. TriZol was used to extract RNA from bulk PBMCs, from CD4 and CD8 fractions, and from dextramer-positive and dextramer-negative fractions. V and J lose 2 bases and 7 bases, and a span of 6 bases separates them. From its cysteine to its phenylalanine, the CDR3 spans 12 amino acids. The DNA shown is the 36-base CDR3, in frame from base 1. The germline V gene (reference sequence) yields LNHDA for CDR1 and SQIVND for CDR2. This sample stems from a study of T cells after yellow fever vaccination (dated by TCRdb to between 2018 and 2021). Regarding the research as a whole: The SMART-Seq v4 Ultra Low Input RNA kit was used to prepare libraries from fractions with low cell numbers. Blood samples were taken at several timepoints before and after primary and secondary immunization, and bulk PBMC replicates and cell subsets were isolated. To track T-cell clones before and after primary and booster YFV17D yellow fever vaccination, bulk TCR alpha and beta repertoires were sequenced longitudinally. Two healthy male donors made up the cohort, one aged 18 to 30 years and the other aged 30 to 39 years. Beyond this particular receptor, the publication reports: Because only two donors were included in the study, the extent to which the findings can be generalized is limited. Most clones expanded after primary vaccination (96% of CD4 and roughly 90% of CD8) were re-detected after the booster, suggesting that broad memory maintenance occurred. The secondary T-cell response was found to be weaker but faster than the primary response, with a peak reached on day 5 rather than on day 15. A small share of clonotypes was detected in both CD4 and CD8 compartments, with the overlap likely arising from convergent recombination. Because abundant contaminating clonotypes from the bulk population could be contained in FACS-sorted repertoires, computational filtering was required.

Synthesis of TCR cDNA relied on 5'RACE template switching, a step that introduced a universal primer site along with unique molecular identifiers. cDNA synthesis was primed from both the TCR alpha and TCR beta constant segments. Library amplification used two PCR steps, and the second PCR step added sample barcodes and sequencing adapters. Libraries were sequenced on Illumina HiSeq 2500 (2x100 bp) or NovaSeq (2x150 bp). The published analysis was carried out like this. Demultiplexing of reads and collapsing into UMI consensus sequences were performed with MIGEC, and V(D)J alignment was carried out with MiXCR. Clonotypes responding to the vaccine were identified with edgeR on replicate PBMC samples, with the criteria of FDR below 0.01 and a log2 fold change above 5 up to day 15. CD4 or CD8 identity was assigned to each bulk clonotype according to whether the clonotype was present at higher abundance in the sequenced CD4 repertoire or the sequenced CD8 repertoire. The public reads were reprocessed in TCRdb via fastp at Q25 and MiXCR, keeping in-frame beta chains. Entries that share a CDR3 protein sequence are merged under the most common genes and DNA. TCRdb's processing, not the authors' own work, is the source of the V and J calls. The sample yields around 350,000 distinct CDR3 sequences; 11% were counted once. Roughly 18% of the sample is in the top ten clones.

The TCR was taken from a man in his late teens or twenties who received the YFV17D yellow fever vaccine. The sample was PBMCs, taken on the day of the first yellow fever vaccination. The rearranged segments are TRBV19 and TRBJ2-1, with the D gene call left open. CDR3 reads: CASSISFNEQFF. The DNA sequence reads TGTGCCAGTAGTATATCCTTTAATGAGCAGTTCTTC.